Listed below are T cell receptor beta chains from one sample, sequenced in a study of T cell repertoires in cytomegalovirus infection. TCRdb ran MiXCR on the reads and lists one entry per CDR3 protein. The data hold 740,000 or so distinct CDR3 sequences, with roughly 36% observed a single time. Sequenced input: PBMCs. Receptors originate from a human donor in good health (CMV status not recorded). Some clones in this sample may be carry-over from other donors' samples. Both conserved end residues are part of each CDR3. A D gene is named only where the DNA matches it firmly. Rows may omit the clone size; those that give it use once, few, many or a size class.

abundance	v_gene	d_gene	j_gene	CDR3aa	CDR3nt
-	TRBV7-9	TRBD1	TRBJ2-2	CASSPTGGHGGELFF	TGTGCCAGCAGCCCGACAGGGGGCCATGGCGGGGAGCTGTTTTTT
-	TRBV6-6	-	TRBJ1-1	CASHDRNTEAFF	TGTGCCAGTCATGACAGGAACACTGAAGCTTTCTTT
-	TRBV24-1	TRBD1	TRBJ1-5	CATSGTGAGGNQPQHF	TGTGCCACCAGCGGGACAGGGGCCGGGGGCAATCAGCCCCAGCATTTT
-	TRBV19	TRBD1	TRBJ1-5	CASSTGTGKQPQHF	TGTGCCAGTAGTACAGGGACAGGGAAACAGCCCCAGCATTTT
few	TRBV20-1	-	TRBJ1-1	CSARLGFNTEAFF	TGCAGTGCTAGACTGGGGTTCAACACTGAAGCTTTCTTT
-	TRBV24-1	-	TRBJ2-1	CATSDFSSGYNEQFF	TGTGCCACCAGTGATTTTTCTTCCGGTTACAATGAGCAGTTCTTC
once	TRBV6-1	-	TRBJ1-1	CASSERLSRNTEAFF	TGTGCCAGCAGTGAAAGGCTAAGTAGAAACACTGAAGCTTTCTTT
-	TRBV20-1	TRBD2	TRBJ2-3	CSARDPSGGLDTQYF	TGCAGTGCTAGAGATCCTAGCGGGGGCTTAGATACGCAGTATTTT
-	TRBV7-9	-	TRBJ2-5	CASSHRNSRGRETQYF	TGTGCCAGCAGTCATCGGAATAGCCGAGGAAGGGAGACCCAGTACTTC
many	TRBV7-8	TRBD1	TRBJ1-1	CASSSPSRGEMDRGRNTEAFF	TGTGCCAGCAGCTCGCCAAGCCGGGGAGAAATGGACAGGGGCCGGAACACTGAAGCTTTCTTT
many	TRBV11-2	TRBD2	TRBJ2-1	CASSFLGGSENEQFF	TGTGCCAGCAGCTTTTTAGGCGGGAGTGAAAATGAGCAGTTCTTC
few	TRBV7-8	-	TRBJ2-7	CASSFSRATYEQYF	TGTGCCAGCAGCTTTTCAAGGGCTACCTACGAGCAGTACTTC
-	TRBV6-6	TRBD2	TRBJ2-1	CASKMGGGEDEQFF	TGTGCCAGCAAAATGGGCGGGGGGGAAGATGAGCAGTTCTTC
many	TRBV20-1	-	TRBJ1-5	CSARDPLRPSYNQPQHF	TGCAGTGCTAGAGATCCACTCCGCCCCAGTTACAATCAGCCCCAGCATTTT
-	TRBV6-5	-	TRBJ2-7	CASKQDRDSRIYEQYF	TGTGCCAGCAAACAAGACCGGGACTCCCGGATTTACGAGCAGTACTTC
few	TRBV24-1	TRBD1	TRBJ1-5	CATSSSRGVHQPQHF	TGTGCCACCAGTTCCTCCAGGGGGGTGCATCAGCCCCAGCATTTT
-	TRBV6-5	-	TRBJ2-3	CASKGRPHTDTQYF	TGTGCCAGCAAAGGCAGGCCCCACACAGATACGCAGTATTTT
-	TRBV19	-	TRBJ2-2	CASTGTRGAGTGELFF	TGTGCCAGTACCGGAACTAGGGGGGCGGGCACCGGGGAGCTGTTTTTT
few	TRBV6-1	TRBD2	TRBJ2-3	CASSEASGGPDTQYF	TGTGCCAGCAGTGAAGCCTCGGGAGGGCCAGATACGCAGTATTTT
-	TRBV27	TRBD1	TRBJ2-7	CASSGSSGTGGYEQYF	TGTGCCAGCAGTGGCTCCTCCGGGACAGGGGGTTACGAGCAGTACTTC